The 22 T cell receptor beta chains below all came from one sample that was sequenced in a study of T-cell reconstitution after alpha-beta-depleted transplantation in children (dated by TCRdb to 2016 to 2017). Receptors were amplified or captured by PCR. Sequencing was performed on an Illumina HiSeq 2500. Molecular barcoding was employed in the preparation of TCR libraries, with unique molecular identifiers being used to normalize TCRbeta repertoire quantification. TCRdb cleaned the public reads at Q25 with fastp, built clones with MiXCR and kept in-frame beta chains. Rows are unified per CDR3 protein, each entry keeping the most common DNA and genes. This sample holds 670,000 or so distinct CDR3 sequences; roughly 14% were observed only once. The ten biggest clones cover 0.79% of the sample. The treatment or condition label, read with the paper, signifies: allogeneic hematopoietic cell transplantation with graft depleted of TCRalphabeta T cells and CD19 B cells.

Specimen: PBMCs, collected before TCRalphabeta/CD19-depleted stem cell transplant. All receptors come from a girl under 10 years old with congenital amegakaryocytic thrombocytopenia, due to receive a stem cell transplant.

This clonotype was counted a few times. DNA of the CDR3: TGTGCCAGCAGTCGCAACAGGGCTGGCACAGATACGCAGTATTTT. Its protein is CASSRNRAGTDTQYF. The chain uses TRBV7-9 and TRBJ2-3, with D perhaps TRBD1 (6 bases). The CDR3 is 15 residues long. Trimming removed 6 bases from V and 1 base from J, with 14 bases in between. Germline CDR1 SEHNR, CDR2 FQNEAQ (reference sequence).

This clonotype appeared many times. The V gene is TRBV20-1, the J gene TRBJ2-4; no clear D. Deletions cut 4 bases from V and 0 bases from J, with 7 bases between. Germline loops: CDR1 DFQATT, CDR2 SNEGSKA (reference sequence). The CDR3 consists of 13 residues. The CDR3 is CSAKFLAKNIQYF. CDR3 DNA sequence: TGCAGTGCTAAGTTTTTAGCCAAAAACATTCAGTACTTC.

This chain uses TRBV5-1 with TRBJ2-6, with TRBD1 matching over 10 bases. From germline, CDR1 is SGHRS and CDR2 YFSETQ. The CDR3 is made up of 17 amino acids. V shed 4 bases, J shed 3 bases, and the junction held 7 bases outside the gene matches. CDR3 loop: CASSGDRGVGGANVLTF. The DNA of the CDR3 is TGCGCCAGCAGCGGGGACAGGGGCGTAGGTGGGGCCAACGTCCTGACTTTC.

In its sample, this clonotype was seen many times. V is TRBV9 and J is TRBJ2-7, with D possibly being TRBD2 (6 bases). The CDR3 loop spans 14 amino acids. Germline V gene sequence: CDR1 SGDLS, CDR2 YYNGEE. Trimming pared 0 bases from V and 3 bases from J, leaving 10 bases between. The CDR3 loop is CASSVGSGGYEQYF. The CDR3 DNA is TGTGCCAGCAGCGTAGGTTCCGGGGGCTACGAGCAGTACTTC.

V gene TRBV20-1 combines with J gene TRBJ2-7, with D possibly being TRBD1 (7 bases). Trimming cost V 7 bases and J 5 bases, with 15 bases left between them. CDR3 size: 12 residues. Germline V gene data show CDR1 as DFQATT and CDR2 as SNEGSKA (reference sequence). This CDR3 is CSGAEGANEQYF. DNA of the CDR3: TGCAGTGGTGCGGAGGGGGCCAACGAGCAGTACTTC.

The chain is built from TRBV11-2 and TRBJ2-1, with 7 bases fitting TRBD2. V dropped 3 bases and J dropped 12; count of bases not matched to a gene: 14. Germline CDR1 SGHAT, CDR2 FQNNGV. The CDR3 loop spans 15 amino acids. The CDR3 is CASSFLIGGSVPQFF. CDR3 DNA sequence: TGTGCCAGCAGCTTTTTAATAGGCGGGAGTGTCCCGCAGTTCTTC.

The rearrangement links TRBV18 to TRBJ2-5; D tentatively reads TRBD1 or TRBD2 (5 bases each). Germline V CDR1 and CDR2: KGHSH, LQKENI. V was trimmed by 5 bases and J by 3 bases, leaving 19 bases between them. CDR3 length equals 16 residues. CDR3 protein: CASSGLGTQRKETQYF. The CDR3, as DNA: TGTGCCAGCTCAGGTTTGGGGACGCAACGTAAAGAGACCCAGTACTTC.

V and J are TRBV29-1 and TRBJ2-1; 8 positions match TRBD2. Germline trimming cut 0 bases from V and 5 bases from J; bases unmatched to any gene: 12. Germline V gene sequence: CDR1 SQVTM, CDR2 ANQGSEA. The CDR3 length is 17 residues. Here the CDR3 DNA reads TGCAGCGTTGAAGACCTGAGGAAGCGGGAGTGGAACAATGAGCAGTTCTTC. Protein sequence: CSVEDLRKREWNNEQFF.

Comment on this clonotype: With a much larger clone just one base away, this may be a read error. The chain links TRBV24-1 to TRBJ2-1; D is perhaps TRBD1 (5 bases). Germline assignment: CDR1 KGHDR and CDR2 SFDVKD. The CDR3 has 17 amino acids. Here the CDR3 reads CTTSETRAFRSYNEQFF. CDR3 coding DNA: TGTACCACCAGTGAAACCAGGGCCTTTAGGTCCTACAATGAGCAGTTCTTC.

CDR3 amino acids: CASSEGGQFYEQYF. CDR3 nucleotides: TGTGCCAGCAGTGAAGGGGGGCAGTTCTACGAGCAGTACTTC. The rearrangement links TRBV2 to TRBJ2-7; D is perhaps TRBD1 (6 bases). Germline lookup yields CDR1 SNHLY and CDR2 FYNNEI. V was trimmed by 1 base and J by 3 bases, leaving 10 bases between them. This CDR3 is built from 14 residues.

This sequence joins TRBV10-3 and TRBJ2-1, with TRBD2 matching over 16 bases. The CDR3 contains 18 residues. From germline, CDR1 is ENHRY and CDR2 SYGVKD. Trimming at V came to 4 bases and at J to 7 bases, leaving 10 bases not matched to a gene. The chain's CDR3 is CAISASGTSGRAGNEQFF. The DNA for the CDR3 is TGTGCCATCAGTGCTTCAGGGACTAGCGGGAGGGCCGGGAATGAGCAGTTCTTC.

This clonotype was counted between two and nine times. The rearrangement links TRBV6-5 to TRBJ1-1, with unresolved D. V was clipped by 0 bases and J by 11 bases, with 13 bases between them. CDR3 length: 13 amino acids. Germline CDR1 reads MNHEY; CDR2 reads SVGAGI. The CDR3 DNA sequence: TGTGCCAGCAGTTACTCTGGGTCAATTGGGGCTTTCTTT. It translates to CASSYSGSIGAFF.

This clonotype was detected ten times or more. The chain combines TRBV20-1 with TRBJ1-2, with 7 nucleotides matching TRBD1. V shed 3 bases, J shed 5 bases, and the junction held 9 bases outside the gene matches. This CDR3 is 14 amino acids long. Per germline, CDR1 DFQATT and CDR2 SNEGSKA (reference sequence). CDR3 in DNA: TGCAGTGCTAGTCGGGGGACAGTTGATTATGGCTACACCTTC. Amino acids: CSASRGTVDYGYTF.

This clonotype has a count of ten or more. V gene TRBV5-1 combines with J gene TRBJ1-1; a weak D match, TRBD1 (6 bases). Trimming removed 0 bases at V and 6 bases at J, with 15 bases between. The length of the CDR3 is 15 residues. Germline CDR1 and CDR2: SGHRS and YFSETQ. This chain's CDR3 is CASSLDLGTRAEAFF. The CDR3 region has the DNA TGCGCCAGCAGCTTGGATCTCGGGACAAGGGCTGAAGCTTTCTTT.

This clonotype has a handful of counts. The CDR3 bases are TGTGCCAGCAGCTTAGCGCCGGGACCCAACACAGATACGCAGTATTTT. This gives the protein CASSLAPGPNTDTQYF. V gene TRBV7-9 combines with J gene TRBJ2-3; D possibly uses TRBD1 or TRBD2 (5 bases each). Germline V CDR1 and CDR2: SEHNR, FQNEAQ (reference sequence). The V end lost 0 bases, the J end lost 2 bases, and 12 bases lay between the germline ends. This CDR3 region has 16 residues.

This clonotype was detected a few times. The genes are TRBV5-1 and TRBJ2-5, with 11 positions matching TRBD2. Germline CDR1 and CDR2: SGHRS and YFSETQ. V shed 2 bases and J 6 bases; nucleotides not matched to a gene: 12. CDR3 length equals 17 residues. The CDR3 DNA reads TGCGCCAGCAGCTTAGGGTCGACTAGCGGGATCGGAAAGACCCAGTACTTC. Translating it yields CASSLGSTSGIGKTQYF.

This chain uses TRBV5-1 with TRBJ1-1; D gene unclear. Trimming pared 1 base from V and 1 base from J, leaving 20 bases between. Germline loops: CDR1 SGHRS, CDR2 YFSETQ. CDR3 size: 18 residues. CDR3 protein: CASSLYLFGDRQNTEAFF. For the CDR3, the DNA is TGCGCCAGCAGCTTGTATCTATTTGGTGATAGACAGAACACTGAAGCTTTCTTT.

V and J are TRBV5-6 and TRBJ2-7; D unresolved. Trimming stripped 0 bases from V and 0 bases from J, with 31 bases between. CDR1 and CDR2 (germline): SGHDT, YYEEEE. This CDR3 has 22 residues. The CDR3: CASSLASPISPLYSMGSYEQYF. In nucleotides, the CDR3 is TGTGCCAGCAGCTTGGCGTCCCCGATTAGTCCCCTTTATAGCATGGGCTCCTACGAGCAGTACTTC.

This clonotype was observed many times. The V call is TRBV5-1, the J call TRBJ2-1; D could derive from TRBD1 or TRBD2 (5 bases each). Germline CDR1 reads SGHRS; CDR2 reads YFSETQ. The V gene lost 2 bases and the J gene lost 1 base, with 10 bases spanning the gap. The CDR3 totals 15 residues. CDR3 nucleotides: TGCGCCAGCAGCTTCCGGGACCCATCCTACAATGAGCAGTTCTTC. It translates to CASSFRDPSYNEQFF.

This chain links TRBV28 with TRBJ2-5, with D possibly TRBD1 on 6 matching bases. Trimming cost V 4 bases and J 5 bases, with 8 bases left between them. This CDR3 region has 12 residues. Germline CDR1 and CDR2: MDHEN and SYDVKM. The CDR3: CASSSGVETQYF. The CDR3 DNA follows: TGTGCCAGCAGTTCAGGGGTTGAGACCCAGTACTTC.

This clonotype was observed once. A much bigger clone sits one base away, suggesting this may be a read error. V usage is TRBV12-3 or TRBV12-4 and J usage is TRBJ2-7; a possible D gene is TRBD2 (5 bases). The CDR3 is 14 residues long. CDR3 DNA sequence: TGTGCCACCAGTAGAACAGCGGTGAGGTACGAGCAGTACTTC. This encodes CATSRTAVRYEQYF.

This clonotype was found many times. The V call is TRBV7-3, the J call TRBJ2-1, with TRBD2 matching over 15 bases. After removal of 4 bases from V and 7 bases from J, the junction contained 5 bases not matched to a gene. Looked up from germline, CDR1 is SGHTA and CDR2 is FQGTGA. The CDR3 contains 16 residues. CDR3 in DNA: TGTGCCAGCAGCTCCGGACTAGCGGGAGGGCCGAATGAGCAGTTCTTC. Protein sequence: CASSSGLAGGPNEQFF.